These 10 T cell receptor beta chains were all obtained from the same sample, sequenced in a study of Tregs in tolerant kidney transplant recipients. Clones were sequenced by immunoSEQ multiplex PCR, and TCRdb holds only the in-frame ones, with some missing. The data contain roughly 120,000 clones, 85% to 95% of them singletons. Sequencing was performed on CD4+ T cells from blood. Source of these receptors: a human donor in good health.

This sequence joins TRBV18 and TRBJ2-7; D might be TRBD1 (5 bases). The germline V and J ends were trimmed by 3 bases and 2 bases, with 14 bases remaining between them. CDR1 and CDR2 from the germline V gene are KGHSH and LQKENI. The CDR3 consists of 15 residues. The CDR3 protein is CASSPQGDGTYEQYF. The CDR3 DNA reads as TGTGCCAGCTCACCGCAGGGTGACGGAACCTACGAGCAGTACTTC.

The genes are TRBV6-1 and TRBJ1-2; D possibly corresponds to TRBD1 (5 bases). From germline, CDR1 is MNHNS and CDR2 SASEGT. The CDR3 is made up of 14 amino acids. Trimming shortened V by 3 bases and J by 2 bases, and 10 bases separated the two germline ends. The CDR3 region has the DNA TGTGCCAGCAGTGACGGAGGGGTCAACTATGGCTACACCTTC. This sequence encodes CASSDGGVNYGYTF.

CDR3 sequence: CASSRTGQGDDEAFF. In DNA form, the CDR3 reads TGTGCCAGTAGTAGGACGGGACAGGGTGATGATGAAGCTTTCTTT. This rearrangement joins TRBV19 to TRBJ1-1, with TRBD1 matching over 9 bases. The CDR3 is 15 amino acids. Germline CDR1 reads LNHDA; CDR2 reads SQIVND (reference sequence). J was trimmed by 7 bases and V by 4 bases; bases with no gene match: 10.

The chain couples TRBV28 to TRBJ2-4; D gene uncertain. CDR3 length: 13 amino acids. With 8 bases removed from V and 0 bases from J, the gap between germline ends came to 8 bases. The germline V gene encodes CDR1 MDHEN and CDR2 SYDVKM. This chain's CDR3 is CASSSLAKNIQYF. Written as DNA, the CDR3 is TGTGCCAGCTCTTCATTAGCCAAAAACATTCAGTACTTC.

Here the CDR3 reads CASKEGAAGEKLFF. For the CDR3, the DNA is TGTGCCAGCAAGGAGGGGGCGGCAGGAGAAAAACTGTTTTTT. The chain carries TRBV6-1 and TRBJ1-4; 7 nucleotides match TRBD1. The CDR3 runs to 14 residues. J lost 8 bases, V lost 7 bases, and 10 bases had no gene match. Germline CDR1 and CDR2: MNHNS and SASEGT.

The J gene is TRBJ1-2, the V gene TRBV9, with TRBD1 as a possible D gene (5 bases). This CDR3 contains 14 residues. Trimming removed 2 bases from V and 3 bases from J, with 11 bases in between. Germline V lookup: CDR1 SGDLS, CDR2 YYNGEE. CDR3 bases: TGTGCCAGCAGCGTGGCAGACAGATACTATGGCTACACCTTC. It is translated as CASSVADRYYGYTF. Looking up the rest from reference TRBV9 and TRBJ1-2 gives the full variable domain: DSGVTQTPKHLITATGQRVTLRCSPRSGDLSVYWYQQSLDQGLQFLIQYYNGEERAKGNILERFSAQQFPDLHSELNLSSLELGDSALYFCASSVADRYYGYTFGSGTRLTVV.

The chain links TRBV29-1 to TRBJ2-5; no clear D gene. The germline CDR1 and CDR2 sequences are SQVTM and ANQGSEA. V was cut by 3 bases and J by 4 bases, with 12 bases left in between. CDR3 length: 13 residues. The CDR3 DNA reads as TGCAGCGTTGAGCCCTCCGTGAGAGAGACCCAGTACTTC. Residues: CSVEPSVRETQYF.

The chain links TRBV7-9 to TRBJ2-5, with 7 bases fitting TRBD2. The CDR3 sequence is 13 residues long. J gave up 5 bases and V 4 bases, and 4 bases lay outside the gene matches. Germline values: CDR1 SEHNR, CDR2 FQNEAQ (reference sequence). The CDR3 protein is CASSSPGGETQYF. The CDR3 DNA sequence: TGTGCCAGCAGCTCCCCCGGGGGGGAGACCCAGTACTTC.

The rearrangement uses TRBV7-9 and TRBJ2-7; 7 bases align to TRBD2. The CDR3 contains 15 residues. The germline CDR1 and CDR2 sequences are SEHNR and FQNEAQ (reference sequence). The V and J ends lost 0 bases and 6 bases, in that order; junction bases with no gene match: 8. The CDR3, as DNA: TGTGCCAGCAGCTTAGCGGAAACAGCGGGGAGCGAGCAGTACTTC. It encodes CASSLAETAGSEQYF.

The gene calls are TRBV6-6 and TRBJ1-1; weak D call: TRBD1 (5 bases). The CDR3 is made up of 14 amino acids. From germline, CDR1 is MNHNY and CDR2 SVGAGI (reference sequence). Trimming took 4 bases from V and 11 from J, leaving 20 bases between them. The CDR3 DNA follows: TGTGCCAGCAGTTCCCCTCTTGGGGGGGTGAATGCTTTCTTT. It translates to CASSSPLGGVNAFF.